The clone carrying this T cell receptor (beta chain) was seen repeatedly, ten times or more. Its antigen remains unknown. The sample comes from a study of response to subunit inactivated influenza vaccine. Findings and caveats of the study: It was the authors' suggestion that each seasonal influenza vaccination recruits few new T cells.

Trimming removed 4 bases at V and 7 bases at J, with 6 bases between. The length of the CDR3 is 11 residues. The germline V gene encodes CDR1 SGHRS and CDR2 YFSETQ. A single record per CDR3 protein comes from TCRdb applying MiXCR to the RT-PCR reads. The sample lists 500,000 to 600,000 distinct CDR3 sequences, about 8% occurring once. The chain recombines TRBV5-1 with TRBJ2-4; TRBD2 might be the D (5 bases). The sample in question was PBMCs from blood, obtained less than 30 months after vaccination. The sequence was obtained from a man aged 45-69 years who received an inactivated influenza vaccine. CDR3 coding DNA: TGCGCCAGCAGCGAGGGCAACATTCAGTACTTC. It specifies CASSEGNIQYF.